This is a list of T cell receptor beta chains from one sample in a study of T cell responses to AZD1222 COVID-19 vaccine. Sequenced by immunoSEQ multiplex PCR; TCRdb stores in-frame clones only, minus some. This sample has 150,000 to 200,000 clones, with about 91% found just once. The sequencing here drew on peripheral blood, taken 28 days after the second AZD1222 dose. Every receptor here comes from an adult who received the AZD1222 COVID-19 vaccine. The CDR3 runs from the conserved cysteine through the conserved F or W. The order of the fields is D gene, CDR3 length, clone size, V gene, J gene, CDR3 protein, CDR3 DNA. A D gene is named only where the DNA matches it firmly. Size values are once, few and many counts, or a class for expanded clones, and some rows have none.

D: NA; length: 15; size: NA; V: TRBV7-9; J: TRBJ1-2; CDR3: CASSLPSGGWDGYTF; DNA: TGTGCCAGCAGCTTACCCAGCGGGGGGTGGGATGGCTACACCTTC
D: NA; length: 14; size: NA; V: TRBV4-2; J: TRBJ2-7; CDR3: CASSPGPGGDEQYF; DNA: TGTGCCAGCAGCCCAGGGCCGGGCGGGGACGAGCAGTACTTC
D: NA; length: 12; size: NA; V: TRBV18; J: TRBJ1-2; CDR3: CASSSVNYGYTF; DNA: TGTGCCAGCTCATCAGTTAACTATGGCTACACCTTC
D: TRBD1; length: 15; size: NA; V: TRBV7-6; J: TRBJ2-2; CDR3: CASSLEQGFTGELFF; DNA: TGTGCCAGCAGCTTAGAACAGGGGTTCACCGGGGAGCTGTTTTTT
D: TRBD1; length: 15; size: NA; V: TRBV5-3; J: TRBJ1-5; CDR3: CARSLQGSRIQPQHF; DNA: TGTGCCAGAAGCTTACAGGGGAGTAGGATTCAGCCCCAGCATTTT
D: NA; length: 15; size: NA; V: TRBV19; J: TRBJ1-3; CDR3: CASSPPGSSGNTIYF; DNA: TGTGCCAGTAGTCCTCCGGGATCCTCTGGAAACACCATATATTTT
D: NA; length: 12; size: NA; V: TRBV5-1; J: TRBJ2-5; CDR3: CASSWGQETQYF; DNA: TGCGCCAGCAGCTGGGGCCAAGAGACCCAGTACTTC
D: TRBD1; length: 14; size: NA; V: TRBV6-2/TRBV6-3; J: TRBJ1-1; CDR3: CASSRTGMGTEAFF; DNA: TGTGCCAGCAGTAGGACAGGGATGGGGACTGAAGCTTTCTTT
D: NA; length: 15; size: NA; V: TRBV9; J: TRBJ2-7; CDR3: CASSPSDLTPFEQYF; DNA: TGTGCCAGCAGCCCATCGGACTTAACCCCCTTCGAGCAGTACTTC
D: NA; length: 12; size: NA; V: TRBV19; J: TRBJ1-6; CDR3: CASSPGLSPLHF; DNA: TGTGCCAGTAGTCCAGGACTTTCACCCCTCCACTTT
D: NA; length: 13; size: NA; V: TRBV3-1/TRBV3-2; J: TRBJ2-7; CDR3: CASSPGRTYEQYF; DNA: TGTGCCAGCAGCCCCGGTAGGACCTACGAGCAGTACTTC
D: TRBD1; length: 16; size: NA; V: TRBV11-2; J: TRBJ1-5; CDR3: CASSPGPGTGGQPQHF; DNA: TGTGCCAGCAGCCCGGGGCCGGGGACAGGGGGACAGCCCCAGCATTTT
D: NA; length: 16; size: NA; V: TRBV18; J: TRBJ2-2; CDR3: CASSPWAVANTGELFF; DNA: TGTGCCAGCTCACCCTGGGCGGTCGCGAACACCGGGGAGCTGTTTTTT
D: NA; length: 12; size: once; V: TRBV25-1; J: TRBJ1-2; CDR3: CASSTANYGYTF; DNA: TGTGCCAGTTCGACAGCTAACTATGGCTACACCTTC
D: TRBD1; length: 18; size: NA; V: TRBV10-3; J: TRBJ2-1; CDR3: CAISAGQALRSSYNEQFF; DNA: TGTGCCATCAGTGCGGGACAGGCTCTGAGGAGCTCCTACAATGAGCAGTTCTTC
D: NA; length: 13; size: NA; V: TRBV13; J: TRBJ1-5; CDR3: CASSPTRGQPQHF; DNA: TGTGCCAGCAGCCCGACCAGGGGTCAGCCCCAGCATTTT
D: TRBD1; length: 16; size: NA; V: TRBV10-3; J: TRBJ1-2; CDR3: CAISESSTGGYYGYTF; DNA: TGTGCCATCAGTGAATCCTCGACAGGGGGGTACTATGGCTACACCTTC
D: NA; length: 14; size: NA; V: TRBV5-4; J: TRBJ2-5; CDR3: CASSLGLPQETQYF; DNA: TGTGCCAGCAGCCTGGGACTCCCACAAGAGACCCAGTACTTC
D: NA; length: 15; size: once; V: TRBV18; J: TRBJ1-2; CDR3: CASSTTGKSDYGYTF; DNA: TGTGCCAGCTCAACTACAGGGAAAAGTGACTATGGCTACACCTTC
D: TRBD2; length: 15; size: NA; V: TRBV7-2; J: TRBJ2-7; CDR3: CASSLAGGSAYEQYF; DNA: TGTGCCAGCAGCTTAGCCGGGGGGAGCGCCTACGAGCAGTACTTC
D: NA; length: 13; size: NA; V: TRBV7-3; J: TRBJ2-1; CDR3: CASSLRGNNEQFF; DNA: TGTGCCAGCAGCCTCAGGGGAAACAATGAGCAGTTCTTC
D: TRBD1; length: 15; size: NA; V: TRBV7-6; J: TRBJ1-1; CDR3: CASSKDRGMNTEAFF; DNA: TGTGCCAGCAGCAAGGACAGGGGAATGAACACTGAAGCTTTCTTT